These 29 T cell receptor beta chains came from one sample sequenced in a study of cytomegalovirus exposure and HLA in healthy donors. Clones were sequenced by immunoSEQ multiplex PCR, and TCRdb holds only the in-frame ones, with some missing. The sample lists more than 95,000 clones, 75% to 90% occurring once. Sample: PBMCs. The receptor set was obtained from a young woman in good health and CMV-seronegative.

The chain has TRBV19 and TRBJ2-2; unclear D gene. Trimming pared 7 bases from V and 1 base from J, leaving 13 bases between. The CDR3 is 15 residues long. Germline V gives CDR1 LNHDA, CDR2 SQIVND (reference sequence). This CDR3 reads CASTRLLVNTGELFF. The CDR3 DNA sequence: TGTGCCAGTACTAGACTCTTGGTGAACACCGGGGAGCTGTTTTTT.

This clone was seen only once. This rearrangement joins TRBV15 to TRBJ2-1; 7 positions agree with TRBD1. This CDR3 region has 17 residues. V was clipped by 1 base and J by 0 bases; unmatched bases: 6. Germline lookup yields CDR1 LNHNV and CDR2 YYDKDF (reference sequence). The CDR3 DNA reads TGTGCCACCAGCAGAGTCTCGACAGGGAGCTCCTACAATGAGCAGTTCTTC. Its translation: CATSRVSTGSSYNEQFF.

The chain recombines TRBV29-1 with TRBJ2-7; 9 bases agree with TRBD1. CDR1 and CDR2 (germline): SQVTM, ANQGSEA. This CDR3 is 13 amino acids long. V lost 1 base to trimming and J lost 8 bases; unmatched junction nucleotides: 6. The CDR3 sequence: CSVEGGQGRKQYF. The CDR3 DNA follows: TGCAGCGTTGAAGGGGGACAGGGAAGAAAGCAGTACTTC.

With regard to this clone: This sample includes further DNA sequences coding for the same CDR3. The chain joins TRBV29-1 to TRBJ1-4, with TRBD1 as a possible D gene (5 bases). The germline V and J ends were trimmed by 6 bases and 7 bases, with 15 bases remaining between them. The CDR3 extends over 13 amino acids. Germline CDR1 reads SQVTM; CDR2 reads ANQGSEA. The CDR3 bases are TGCAGCGTGGGGCACTCCTCGGTTGAAAAACTGTTTTTT. It translates to CSVGHSSVEKLFF.

V gene TRBV6-5 combines with J gene TRBJ1-6, with 11 bases fitting TRBD1. V trimming: 5 bases; J trimming: 10 bases; junction bases outside the gene matches: 4. CDR1 is MNHEY and CDR2 is SVGAGI in the germline V gene. The CDR3 sequence is 14 residues long. Written as DNA, the CDR3 is TGTGCCAGCAGTGCCGGGACAGGGGGATCACCCCTCCACTTT. It specifies CASSAGTGGSPLHF.

The chain joins TRBV6-5 to TRBJ1-6; D is uncertain. The length of the CDR3 is 14 residues. The V gene's germline CDR1 is MNHEY and CDR2 SVGAGI. Trimming pared 5 bases from V and 14 bases from J, leaving 19 bases between. The CDR3 is CASSESEVPATLHF. In DNA, the CDR3 is TGTGCCAGCAGTGAAAGCGAAGTCCCCGCCACCCTCCACTTT.

V is TRBV2 and J is TRBJ2-5, with D possibly TRBD2 on 7 matching bases. Germline V CDR1 and CDR2: SNHLY, FYNNEI. Between the trimmed V and J ends, which lost 0 bases and 5 bases, there was a span of 16 bases. CDR3 length: 16 residues. The CDR3 loop reads CASSEALGGARETQYF. The CDR3 DNA is TGTGCCAGCAGTGAAGCTTTGGGGGGGGCGAGGGAGACCCAGTACTTC.

The rearrangement uses TRBV4-1 and TRBJ2-2, with D possibly TRBD2 on 6 matching bases. This CDR3 region has 17 residues. Germline values: CDR1 MGHRA, CDR2 YSYEKL. The germline V and J ends were trimmed by 3 bases and 6 bases, with 20 bases remaining between them. CDR3 DNA sequence: TGCGCCAGCAGCCAGGATCTAACGCGGGGTTACGCCGGGGAGCTGTTTTTT. Amino acid sequence: CASSQDLTRGYAGELFF.

The chain combines TRBV10-3 with TRBJ2-7; D perhaps matches TRBD2 (5 bases). Germline lookup yields CDR1 ENHRY and CDR2 SYGVKD. The CDR3 is 13 amino acids. Trimming removed 10 bases at V and 0 bases at J, with 13 bases between. CDR3 DNA: TGTGCCACCGAAGCTGGGAGCTCCTACGAGCAGTACTTC. Translation: CATEAGSSYEQYF.

J is TRBJ2-3 and V is TRBV15; possibly TRBD1 for D (5 bases). The V and J ends lost 1 base and 2 bases respectively, with 10 bases between them. The V gene's germline CDR1 is LNHNV and CDR2 YYDKDF (reference sequence). There are 15 residues in the CDR3. The CDR3 region is CATSRVGRDTDTQYF. CDR3 bases: TGTGCCACCAGCAGAGTAGGCAGGGACACAGATACGCAGTATTTT.

The genes are TRBV18 and TRBJ2-6; the D gene is possibly TRBD1 (6 bases). Trimming took off 1 base at V and 0 bases at J, with 13 bases between the two ends. The CDR3 loop spans 18 amino acids. The germline gives CDR1 KGHSH, CDR2 LQKENI. Here the CDR3 reads CASSPRAGASSGANVLTF. In DNA, the CDR3 is TGTGCCAGCTCACCACGTGCAGGGGCGAGCTCTGGGGCCAACGTCCTGACTTTC.

V usage is TRBV2 and J usage is TRBJ1-3; TRBD1 agrees at 9 bases. CDR1 is SNHLY and CDR2 is FYNNEI in the germline V gene. CDR3 length: 14 amino acids. With V trimmed by 7 bases and J by 4 bases, 5 bases remained unmatched. This CDR3 reads CASNGQGPGNTIYF. The CDR3 nucleotides are TGTGCCAGCAACGGACAGGGGCCCGGAAACACCATATATTTT.

The rearrangement joins TRBV13 to TRBJ2-7; 9 positions agree with TRBD1. V was clipped by 5 bases and J by 5 bases; unmatched bases: 7. Germline lookup yields CDR1 PRHDT and CDR2 FYEKMQ (reference sequence). CDR3 length equals 14 residues. CDR3 sequence reads: CASSARTGVNEQYV. CDR3 DNA sequence: TGTGCCAGCAGCGCCCGGACAGGGGTCAACGAGCAGTACGTC.

V usage is TRBV7-9 and J usage is TRBJ2-5, with 8 nucleotides matching TRBD1. From germline, CDR1 is SEHNR and CDR2 FQNEAQ (reference sequence). The CDR3 runs to 16 residues. V dropped 7 bases and J dropped 5; count of bases not matched to a gene: 15. CDR3 nucleotides: TGTGCCAGCACCATAGGCCAGGGGGCGCGCTTTGAGACCCAGTACTTC. Translation: CASTIGQGARFETQYF.

The V gene is TRBV7-6, the J gene TRBJ2-1; TRBD1 matches 8 bases. The CDR3 totals 17 residues. J gave up 7 bases and V 5 bases, and 16 bases lay outside the gene matches. The V gene's germline CDR1 is SGHVS and CDR2 FNYEAQ. The CDR3 sequence: CASSPPMTGVRTNEQFF. In nucleotides, the CDR3 is TGTGCCAGCAGCCCCCCAATGACAGGGGTTCGGACTAATGAGCAGTTCTTC.

The J gene is TRBJ2-4, the V gene TRBV28, with D possibly being TRBD2 (7 bases). This CDR3 spans 13 amino acids. The V gene's germline CDR1 is MDHEN and CDR2 SYDVKM. V shed 5 bases and J shed 16 bases, with 21 bases lying between them. In DNA form, the CDR3 reads TGTGCCAGCAGTCCGCCCGGGGGGCCCGCACAATACTTC. It codes for CASSPPGGPAQYF.

The V gene is TRBV28, the J gene TRBJ1-5, with D hard to call. Trimming pared 4 bases from V and 5 bases from J, leaving 6 bases between. The CDR3 covers 12 residues. Germline V CDR1 and CDR2: MDHEN, SYDVKM. The CDR3 coding sequence is TGTGCCAGCAGTTACGGGTATCAGCCCCAGCATTTT. This encodes CASSYGYQPQHF.

The gene calls are TRBV6-5 and TRBJ1-2, with TRBD1 matching over 8 bases. J lost 3 bases, V lost 4 bases, and 1 base had no gene match. CDR1 and CDR2 from the germline V gene are MNHEY and SVGAGI. The CDR3 consists of 13 residues. Written as DNA, the CDR3 is TGTGCCAGCAGTTCGGACAGGGACTATGGCTACACCTTC. It codes for CASSSDRDYGYTF.

The V and J genes are TRBV4-3 and TRBJ1-2; 10 bases match TRBD1. The CDR3 has 14 amino acids. V shed 6 bases and J 3 bases; nucleotides not matched to a gene: 4. Germline values: CDR1 LGHNA, CDR2 YSLEER. In DNA form, the CDR3 reads TGCGCCAGCAGTCCTGGACAGGGGGACTATGGCTACACCTTC. Its protein product is CASSPGQGDYGYTF.

CDR3 sequence: CASSLHRGQPQHF. The DNA of the CDR3 is TGTGCCAGCAGTTTACACAGGGGTCAGCCCCAGCATTTT. V usage is TRBV28 and J usage is TRBJ1-5; 7 bases align to TRBD1. The CDR3 length is 13 residues. Looked up from germline, CDR1 is MDHEN and CDR2 is SYDVKM. V dropped 2 bases and J dropped 6; count of bases not matched to a gene: 1.

The chain joins TRBV2 to TRBJ2-7; no definite D call. The CDR3 has 13 residues. Germline-derived CDR1 and CDR2 are SNHLY and FYNNEI. V was cut by 5 bases and J by 0 bases, with 8 bases left in between. The CDR3 spells CASSPGFSYEQYF. The CDR3 bases are TGTGCCAGCAGTCCAGGATTCTCCTACGAGCAGTACTTC.

This clone showed up just once. This chain joins TRBV28 and TRBJ2-1, with TRBD2 matching over 12 bases. This CDR3 spans 14 amino acids. Germline CDR1 MDHEN, CDR2 SYDVKM. V was clipped by 5 bases and J by 9 bases; unmatched bases: 5. This CDR3 is CASSPRLAGVEQFF. The CDR3 region has the DNA TGTGCCAGCAGTCCCAGACTAGCGGGAGTTGAGCAGTTCTTC. Full variable domain (outside the CDR3, taken from reference TRBV28 and TRBJ2-1): DVKVTQSSRYLVKRTGEKVFLECVQDMDHENMFWYRQDPGLGLRLIYFSYDVKMKEKGDIPEGYSVSREKKERFSLILESASTNQTSMYLCASSPRLAGVEQFFGPGTRLTVL.

The genes are TRBV5-1 and TRBJ1-2; tentatively, D is TRBD1 (5 bases). This CDR3 is built from 15 residues. Trimming cost V 4 bases and J 8 bases, with 21 bases left between them. CDR1 and CDR2 (germline): SGHRS, YFSETQ. The CDR3 loop is CASSMNGGGFKGYTF. The CDR3 nucleotides read TGCGCCAGCAGCATGAATGGCGGGGGATTCAAAGGCTACACCTTC.

This clone was picked up one time. This sequence joins TRBV2 and TRBJ1-4, with D maybe TRBD1 (6 bases). CDR3 length: 15 residues. Germline CDR1 reads SNHLY; CDR2 reads FYNNEI. Trimming took 6 bases from V and 3 from J, leaving 14 bases between them. The CDR3 DNA is TGTGCCAGCAGCGGACAGAGTTCGCCTAATGAAAAACTGTTTTTT. Translating it yields CASSGQSSPNEKLFF.

CDR3 region: CASSEGTGGQPQHF. In DNA, the CDR3 is TGTGCCAGCAGTGAAGGGACCGGAGGTCAGCCCCAGCATTTT. The V call is TRBV2, the J call TRBJ1-5; D unresolved. The V gene lost 1 base and the J gene lost 6 bases, with 10 bases spanning the gap. This CDR3 has 14 amino acids. CDR1 and CDR2 from the germline V gene are SNHLY and FYNNEI.

The gene calls are TRBV19 and TRBJ2-7; 8 bases align to TRBD1. CDR1 and CDR2 from the germline V gene are LNHDA and SQIVND (reference sequence). The CDR3 runs 14 residues. The junction had 8 bases not matched to a gene; V was cut back by 8 bases and J by 2 bases. CDR3 nucleotides: TGTGCCAGTCGTGGCAGGGGGCTCCCCTACGAGCAGTACTTC. The encoded protein is CASRGRGLPYEQYF.

This clone was detected only a few times. The CDR3 loop is CASSVLQNTEAFF. The CDR3 DNA reads TGTGCCAGCAGTGTTTTACAGAACACTGAAGCTTTCTTT. This chain uses TRBV2 with TRBJ1-1; unclear D gene. Germline V lookup: CDR1 SNHLY, CDR2 FYNNEI. The V gene lost 4 bases and the J gene lost 1 base, with 7 bases spanning the gap. This CDR3 is built from 13 residues.

The V and J genes are TRBV18 and TRBJ2-1, with a weak D call TRBD2 (5 bases). CDR3 length: 16 residues. Between the trimmed V and J ends, which lost 3 bases and 0 bases, there was a span of 12 bases. Germline CDR1 is KGHSH and CDR2 is LQKENI. The CDR3 is CASSPLVRVSYNEQFF. The CDR3, as DNA: TGTGCCAGCTCACCTTTGGTGCGGGTCTCCTACAATGAGCAGTTCTTC. Variable domain in full (rest from reference TRBV18 and TRBJ2-1): NAGVMQNPRHLVRRRGQEARLRCSPMKGHSHVYWYRQLPEEGLKFMVYLQKENIIDESGMPKERFSAEFPKEGPSILRIQQVVRGDSAAYFCASSPLVRVSYNEQFFGPGTRLTVL.

This rearrangement joins TRBV30 to TRBJ1-1; D call uncertain. The CDR3 runs 11 residues. Germline CDR1 reads GTSNPN; CDR2 reads SVGIG (reference sequence). The V end lost 2 bases, the J end lost 7 bases, and 8 bases lay between the germline ends. The CDR3 DNA reads as TGTGCCTGGAGTCCTAACGGTGAAGCTTTCTTT. Encoded protein: CAWSPNGEAFF.